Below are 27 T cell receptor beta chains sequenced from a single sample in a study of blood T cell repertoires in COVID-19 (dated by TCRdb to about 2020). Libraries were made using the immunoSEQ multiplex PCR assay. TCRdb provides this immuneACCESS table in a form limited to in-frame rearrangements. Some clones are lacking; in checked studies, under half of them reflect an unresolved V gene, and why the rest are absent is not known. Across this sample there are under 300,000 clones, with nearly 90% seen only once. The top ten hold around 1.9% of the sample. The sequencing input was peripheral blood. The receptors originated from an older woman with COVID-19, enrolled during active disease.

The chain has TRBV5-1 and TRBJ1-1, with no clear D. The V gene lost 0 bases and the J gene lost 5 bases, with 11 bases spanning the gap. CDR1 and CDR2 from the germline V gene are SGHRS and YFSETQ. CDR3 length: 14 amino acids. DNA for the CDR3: TGCGCCAGCAGCTTGGATGGATCGGAGACTGAAGCTTTCTTT. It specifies CASSLDGSETEAFF.

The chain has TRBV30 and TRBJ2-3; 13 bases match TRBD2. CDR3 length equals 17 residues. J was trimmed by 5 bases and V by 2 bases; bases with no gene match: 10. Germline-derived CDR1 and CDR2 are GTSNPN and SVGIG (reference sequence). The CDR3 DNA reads TGTGCCTGGAGTCAACCCACTAGCGGGGGGGCTGGAGATACGCAGTATTTT. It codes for CAWSQPTSGGAGDTQYF. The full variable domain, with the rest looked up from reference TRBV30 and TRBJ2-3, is SQTIHQWPATLVQPVGSPLSLECTVEGTSNPNLYWYRQAAGRGLQLLFYSVGIGQISSEVPQNLSASRPQDRQFILSSKKLLLSDSGFYLCAWSQPTSGGAGDTQYFGPGTRLTVL.

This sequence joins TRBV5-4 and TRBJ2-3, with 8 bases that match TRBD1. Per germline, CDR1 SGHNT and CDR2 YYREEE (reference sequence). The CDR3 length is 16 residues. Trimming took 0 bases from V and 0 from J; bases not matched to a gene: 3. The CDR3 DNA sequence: TGTGCCAGCAGCTTGGCAGGGGGCTCTAGCACAGATACGCAGTATTTT. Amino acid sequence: CASSLAGGSSTDTQYF.

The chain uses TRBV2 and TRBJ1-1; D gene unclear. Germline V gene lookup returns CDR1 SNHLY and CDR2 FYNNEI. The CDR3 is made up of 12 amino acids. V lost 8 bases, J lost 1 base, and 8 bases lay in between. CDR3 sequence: CASGRENTEAFF. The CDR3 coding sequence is TGTGCCAGCGGGAGGGAGAACACTGAAGCTTTCTTT.

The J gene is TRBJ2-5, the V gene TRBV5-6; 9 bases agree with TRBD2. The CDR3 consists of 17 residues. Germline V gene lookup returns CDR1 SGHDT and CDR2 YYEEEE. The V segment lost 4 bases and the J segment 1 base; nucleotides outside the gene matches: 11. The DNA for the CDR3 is TGTGCCAGCAGCCACCAATTGCAGCGGGGGGCCCAAGAGACCCAGTACTTC. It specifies CASSHQLQRGAQETQYF.

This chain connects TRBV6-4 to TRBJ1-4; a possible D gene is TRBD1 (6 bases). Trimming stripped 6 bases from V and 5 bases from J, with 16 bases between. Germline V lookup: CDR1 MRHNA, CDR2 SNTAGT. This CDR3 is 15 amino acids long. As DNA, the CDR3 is TGTGCCAGCAGCGAGCAGGGGCAGTCCAATGAAAAACTGTTTTTT. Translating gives CASSEQGQSNEKLFF.

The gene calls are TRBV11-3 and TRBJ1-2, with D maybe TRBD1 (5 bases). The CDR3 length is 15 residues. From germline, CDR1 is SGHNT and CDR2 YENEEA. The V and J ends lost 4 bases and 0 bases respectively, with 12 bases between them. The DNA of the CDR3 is TGTGCCAGCAGCTCGGCAGGGTTGGCTAACTATGGCTACACCTTC. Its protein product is CASSSAGLANYGYTF.

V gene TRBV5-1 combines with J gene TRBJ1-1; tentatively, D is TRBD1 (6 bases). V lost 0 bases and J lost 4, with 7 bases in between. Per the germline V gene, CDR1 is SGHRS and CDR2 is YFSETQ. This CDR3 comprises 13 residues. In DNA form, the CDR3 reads TGCGCCAGCAGCTTGGGGGGGCCCACTGAAGCTTTCTTT. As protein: CASSLGGPTEAFF.

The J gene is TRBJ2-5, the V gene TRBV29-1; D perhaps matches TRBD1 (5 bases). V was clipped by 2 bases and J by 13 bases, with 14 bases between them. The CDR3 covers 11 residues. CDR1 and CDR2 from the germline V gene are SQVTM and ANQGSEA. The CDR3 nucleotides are TGCAGCGTTGAACGCCAGGGCCTCGTGTACTTC. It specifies CSVERQGLVYF.

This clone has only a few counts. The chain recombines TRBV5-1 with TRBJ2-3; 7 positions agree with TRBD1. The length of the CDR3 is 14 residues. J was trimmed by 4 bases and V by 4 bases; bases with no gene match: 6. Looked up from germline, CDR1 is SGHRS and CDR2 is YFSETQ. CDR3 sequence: CASSPGTVSDTQYF. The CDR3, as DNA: TGCGCCAGCAGCCCAGGGACAGTTTCAGATACGCAGTATTTT.

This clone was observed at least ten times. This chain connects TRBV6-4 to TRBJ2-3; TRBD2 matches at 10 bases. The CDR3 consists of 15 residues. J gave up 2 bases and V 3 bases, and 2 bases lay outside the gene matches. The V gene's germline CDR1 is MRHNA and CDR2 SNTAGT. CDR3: CASSESGGATDTQYF. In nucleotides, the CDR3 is TGTGCCAGCAGTGAAAGCGGGGGGGCCACAGATACGCAGTATTTT.

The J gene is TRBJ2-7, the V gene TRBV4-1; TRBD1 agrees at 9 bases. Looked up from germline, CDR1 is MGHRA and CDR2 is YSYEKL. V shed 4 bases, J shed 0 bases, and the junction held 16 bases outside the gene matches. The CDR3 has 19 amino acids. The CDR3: CASSRSGGQGNVGSYEQYF. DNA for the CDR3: TGCGCCAGCAGCCGGTCCGGCGGACAGGGGAACGTCGGCTCCTACGAGCAGTACTTC.

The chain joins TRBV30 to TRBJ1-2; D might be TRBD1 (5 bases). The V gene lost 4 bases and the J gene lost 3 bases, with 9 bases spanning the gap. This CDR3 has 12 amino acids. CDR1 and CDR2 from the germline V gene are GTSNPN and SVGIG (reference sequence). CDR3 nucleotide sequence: TGTGCCTGGAAGGGGTTATACTATGGCTACACCTTC. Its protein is CAWKGLYYGYTF.

The CDR3 sequence is CASSVAGGAGANVLTF. CDR3 nucleotide sequence: TGTGCCAGCAGCGTAGCTGGGGGGGCTGGGGCCAACGTCCTGACTTTC. The chain has TRBV9 and TRBJ2-6, with 7 bases matching TRBD2. CDR3 length: 16 amino acids. The ends lost 0 bases at V and 2 bases at J; junction bases unmatched: 2. Germline CDR1 SGDLS, CDR2 YYNGEE.

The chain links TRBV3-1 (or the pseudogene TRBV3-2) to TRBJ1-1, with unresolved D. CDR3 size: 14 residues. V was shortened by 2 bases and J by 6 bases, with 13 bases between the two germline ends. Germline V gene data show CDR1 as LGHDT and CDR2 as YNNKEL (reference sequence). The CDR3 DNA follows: TGTGCCAGCAGCCAATCGAGGGATCGCGCTGAAGCTTTCTTT. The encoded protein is CASSQSRDRAEAFF.

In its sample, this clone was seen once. In nucleotides, the CDR3 is TGTGCCAGCAGTCAGGGCGGGGGACGCACAGATACGCAGTATTTT. Amino acids: CASSQGGGRTDTQYF. The chain is built from TRBV6-5 and TRBJ2-3, with 7 nucleotides matching TRBD2. V was pared by 5 bases and J by 1 base, with 6 bases of the junction left unmatched. The CDR3 has 15 amino acids. CDR1 MNHEY and CDR2 SVGAGI come from the germline V gene.

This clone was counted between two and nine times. The CDR3 DNA is TGTGCCAGCAGCGCGGGACTAGCGGGGGCCCGTCAAGAGACCCAGTACTTC. This gives the protein CASSAGLAGARQETQYF. The rearrangement links TRBV11-3 to TRBJ2-5; 14 nucleotides align to TRBD2. The V gene end was trimmed by 5 bases and the J gene end by 2 bases; junction bases not matched to a gene: 7. From germline, CDR1 is SGHNT and CDR2 YENEEA. CDR3 length: 17 amino acids.

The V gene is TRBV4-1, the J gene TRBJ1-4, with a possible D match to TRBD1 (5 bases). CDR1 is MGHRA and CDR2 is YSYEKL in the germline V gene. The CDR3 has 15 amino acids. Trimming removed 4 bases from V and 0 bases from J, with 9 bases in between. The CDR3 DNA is TGCGCCAGCAGCCTCAGGGAAGCAACTAATGAAAAACTGTTTTTT. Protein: CASSLREATNEKLFF.

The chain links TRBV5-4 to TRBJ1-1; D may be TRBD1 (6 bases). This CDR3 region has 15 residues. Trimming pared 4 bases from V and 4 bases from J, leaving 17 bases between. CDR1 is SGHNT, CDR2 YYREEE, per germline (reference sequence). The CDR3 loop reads CASSLHGQTFTEAFF. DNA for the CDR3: TGTGCCAGCAGCCTACACGGACAGACATTCACTGAAGCTTTCTTT. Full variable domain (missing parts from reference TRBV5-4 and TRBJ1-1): ETGVTQSPTHLIKTRGQQVTLRCSSQSGHNTVSWYQQALGQGPQFIFQYYREEENGRGNFPPRFSGLQFPNYSSELNVNALELDDSALYLCASSLHGQTFTEAFFGQGTRLTVV.

The CDR3: CASSHSYNEQFF. The DNA for the CDR3 is TGTGCCAGCAGTCATTCCTACAATGAGCAGTTCTTC. This chain links TRBV12-3 or TRBV12-4 with TRBJ2-1; D unresolved. The CDR3 totals 12 residues. The V end was cut by 5 bases, the J end by 1 base, with 3 bases between.

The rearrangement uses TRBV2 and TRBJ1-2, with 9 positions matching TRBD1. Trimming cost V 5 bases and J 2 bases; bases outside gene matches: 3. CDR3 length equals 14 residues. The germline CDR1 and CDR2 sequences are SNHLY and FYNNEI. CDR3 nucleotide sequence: TGTGCCAGCAGTCCCGGGACAGGGAACTATGGCTACACCTTC. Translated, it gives CASSPGTGNYGYTF. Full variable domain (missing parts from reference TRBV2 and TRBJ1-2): EPEVTQTPSHQVTQMGQEVILRCVPISNHLYFYWYRQILGQKVEFLVSFYNNEISEKSEIFDDQFSVERPDGSNFTLKIRSTKLEDSAMYFCASSPGTGNYGYTFGSGTRLTVV.

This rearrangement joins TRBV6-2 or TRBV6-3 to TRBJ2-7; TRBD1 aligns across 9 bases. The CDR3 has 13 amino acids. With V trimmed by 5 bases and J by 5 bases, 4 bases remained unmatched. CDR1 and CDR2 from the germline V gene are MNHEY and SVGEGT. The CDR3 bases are TGTGCCAGCAGTGGACAGGGGTGGGACGAGCAGTACTTC. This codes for CASSGQGWDEQYF.

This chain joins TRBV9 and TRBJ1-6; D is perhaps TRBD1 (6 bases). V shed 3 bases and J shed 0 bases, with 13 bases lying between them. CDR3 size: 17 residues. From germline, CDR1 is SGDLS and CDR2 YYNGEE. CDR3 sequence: CASSGRGGASYNSPLHF. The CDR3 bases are TGTGCCAGCAGCGGAAGAGGGGGGGCCTCCTATAATTCACCCCTCCACTTT. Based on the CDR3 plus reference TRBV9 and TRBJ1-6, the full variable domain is DSGVTQTPKHLITATGQRVTLRCSPRSGDLSVYWYQQSLDQGLQFLIQYYNGEERAKGNILERFSAQQFPDLHSELNLSSLELGDSALYFCASSGRGGASYNSPLHFGNGTRLTVT.

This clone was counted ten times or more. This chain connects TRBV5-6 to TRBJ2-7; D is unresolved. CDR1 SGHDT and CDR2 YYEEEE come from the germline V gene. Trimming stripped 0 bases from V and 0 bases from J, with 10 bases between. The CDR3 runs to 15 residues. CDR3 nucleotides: TGTGCCAGCAGCTTGGAGCAGGTCCTCTCCTACGAGCAGTACTTC. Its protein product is CASSLEQVLSYEQYF. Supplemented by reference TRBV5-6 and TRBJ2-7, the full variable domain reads DAGVTQSPTHLIKTRGQQVTLRCSPKSGHDTVSWYQQALGQGPQFIFQYYEEEERQRGNFPDRFSGHQFPNYSSELNVNALLLGDSALYLCASSLEQVLSYEQYFGPGTRLTVT.

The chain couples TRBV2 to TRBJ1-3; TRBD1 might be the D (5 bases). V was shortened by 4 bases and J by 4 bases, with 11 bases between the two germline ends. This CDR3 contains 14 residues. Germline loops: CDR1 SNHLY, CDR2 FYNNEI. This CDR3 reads CASSGGDYGNTIYF. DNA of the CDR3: TGTGCCAGCAGTGGAGGGGACTACGGAAACACCATATATTTT.

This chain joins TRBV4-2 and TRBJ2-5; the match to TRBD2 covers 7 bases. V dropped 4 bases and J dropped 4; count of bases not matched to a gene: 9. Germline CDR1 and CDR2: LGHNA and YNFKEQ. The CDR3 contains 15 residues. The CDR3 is CASSPGTGRGETQYF. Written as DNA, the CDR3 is TGTGCCAGCAGCCCGGGGACGGGGAGGGGAGAGACCCAGTACTTC.

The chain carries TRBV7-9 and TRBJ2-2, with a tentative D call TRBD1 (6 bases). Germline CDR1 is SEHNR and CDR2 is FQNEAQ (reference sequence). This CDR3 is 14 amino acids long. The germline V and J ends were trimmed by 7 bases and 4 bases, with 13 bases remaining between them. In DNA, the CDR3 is TGTGCCAGCATGCAAGGACAGCGCACCGGGGAGCTGTTTTTT. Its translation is CASMQGQRTGELFF.